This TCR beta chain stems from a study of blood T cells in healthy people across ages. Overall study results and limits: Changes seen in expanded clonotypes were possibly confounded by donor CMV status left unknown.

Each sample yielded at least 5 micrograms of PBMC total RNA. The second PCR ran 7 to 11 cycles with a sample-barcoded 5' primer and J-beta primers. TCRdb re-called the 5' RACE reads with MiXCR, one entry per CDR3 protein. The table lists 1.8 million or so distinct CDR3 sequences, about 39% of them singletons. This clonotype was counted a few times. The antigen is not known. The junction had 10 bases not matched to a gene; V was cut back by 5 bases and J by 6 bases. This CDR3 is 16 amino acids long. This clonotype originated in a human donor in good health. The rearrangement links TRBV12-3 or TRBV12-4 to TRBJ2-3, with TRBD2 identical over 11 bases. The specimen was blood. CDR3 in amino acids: CASSGFSGGAGDTQYF. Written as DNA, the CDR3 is TGTGCCAGCAGTGGATTTAGCGGGGGGGCCGGGGATACGCAGTATTTT.